The 28 T cell receptor beta chains reported below all come from one sample, sequenced in a study of blood T cell repertoires in COVID-19. Libraries were prepared by immunoSEQ multiplex PCR; TCRdb keeps only in-frame clonotypes and omits some of them. The sample includes 200,000 to 250,000 clones, 84% of them seen just once. Sample: peripheral blood. The receptors come from a woman aged 80 or over with COVID-19, enrolled during active disease.

The chain employs TRBV4-2 and TRBJ1-1; D ambiguous. Germline V gene sequence: CDR1 LGHNA, CDR2 YNFKEQ. The CDR3 contains 14 residues. Between the trimmed V and J ends, which lost 0 bases and 2 bases, there was a span of 7 bases. In DNA, the CDR3 is TGTGCCAGCAGCCAAGAGTCCCTTAACACTGAAGCTTTCTTT. This sequence encodes CASSQESLNTEAFF.

V and J are TRBV3-1 (or the pseudogene TRBV3-2) and TRBJ2-7; 8 bases are a match to TRBD1. Germline loops: CDR1 LGHDT, CDR2 YNNKEL (reference sequence). This CDR3 spans 13 amino acids. The trim removed 6 bases at V and 5 bases at J, leaving 6 bases unmatched. The CDR3 region is CASSLQGANEQYF. DNA for the CDR3: TGTGCCAGCAGTCTTCAGGGGGCTAACGAGCAGTACTTC.

The J gene is TRBJ2-2, the V gene TRBV3-1 (or the pseudogene TRBV3-2); TRBD1 matches at 8 bases. Germline V gene lookup returns CDR1 LGHDT and CDR2 YNNKEL (reference sequence). Trimming at V came to 4 bases and at J to 7 bases, leaving 8 bases not matched to a gene. The CDR3 contains 15 residues. CDR3: CASSRVQGASGELFF. The DNA for the CDR3 is TGTGCCAGCAGCCGGGTCCAGGGGGCAAGCGGGGAGCTGTTTTTT.

The chain is built from TRBV3-1 (or the pseudogene TRBV3-2) and TRBJ2-1, with 12 nucleotides matching TRBD1. The CDR3 covers 15 residues. Germline CDR1 and CDR2: LGHDT and YNNKEL (reference sequence). V dropped 4 bases and J dropped 5; count of bases not matched to a gene: 3. The CDR3: CASSLGQGANNEQFF. The DNA of the CDR3 is TGTGCCAGCAGCCTGGGACAGGGGGCAAACAATGAGCAGTTCTTC.

This clone was counted once. The chain links TRBV30 to TRBJ2-2, with TRBD2 identical over 8 bases. Germline CDR1 is GTSNPN and CDR2 is SVGIG (reference sequence). The CDR3 has 16 amino acids. V shed 1 base, J shed 2 bases, and the junction held 6 bases outside the gene matches. The CDR3 DNA is TGTGCCTGGAGTGACCCGGGGGGGATTAACACCGGGGAGCTGTTTTTT. It is translated as CAWSDPGGINTGELFF.

This rearrangement joins TRBV27 to TRBJ2-3, with TRBD2 as a possible D gene (6 bases). Germline lookup yields CDR1 MNHEY and CDR2 SMNVEV (reference sequence). Trimming pared 0 bases from V and 1 base from J, leaving 8 bases between. This CDR3 is built from 15 residues. CDR3 nucleotides: TGTGCCAGCAGTTTATCCGGCGGGGGCACAGATACGCAGTATTTT. Translation: CASSLSGGGTDTQYF.

The chain is built from TRBV10-3 and TRBJ2-2; 7 bases fit TRBD1. The germline V gene encodes CDR1 ENHRY and CDR2 SYGVKD. The junction had 2 bases not matched to a gene; V was cut back by 4 bases and J by 0 bases. The CDR3 has 15 residues. The CDR3: CAISGGTANTGELFF. CDR3 bases: TGTGCCATCAGTGGTGGGACAGCGAACACCGGGGAGCTGTTTTTT.

This clone was recorded only once. The J gene is TRBJ1-1, the V gene TRBV11-2; a weak D match, TRBD1 (6 bases). Germline lookup yields CDR1 SGHAT and CDR2 FQNNGV. The length of the CDR3 is 13 residues. V was shortened by 6 bases and J by 3 bases, with 11 bases between the two germline ends. CDR3 DNA sequence: TGTGCCAGCAGTCTAGGGGGGGACACTGAAGCTTTCTTT. Its protein product is CASSLGGDTEAFF.

This chain links TRBV5-6 with TRBJ2-2; D is possibly TRBD1 (5 bases). V was shortened by 2 bases and J by 3 bases, with 14 bases between the two germline ends. The CDR3 sequence is 16 residues long. Per germline, CDR1 SGHDT and CDR2 YYEEEE. This chain's CDR3 is CASSFFSGADTGELFF. The CDR3 nucleotides read TGTGCCAGCAGCTTTTTTTCTGGGGCGGACACCGGGGAGCTGTTTTTT.

The chain has TRBV5-5 and TRBJ2-7; TRBD1 matches at 8 bases. The V gene's germline CDR1 is SGHKS and CDR2 YYEKEE (reference sequence). This CDR3 comprises 15 residues. J lost 3 bases, V lost 0 bases, and 5 bases had no gene match. The CDR3 protein is CASSLAWTGFYEQYV. Written as DNA, the CDR3 is TGTGCCAGCAGCTTGGCTTGGACAGGGTTCTACGAGCAGTACGTC.

The chain joins TRBV19 to TRBJ1-5; 7 positions agree with TRBD1. Germline values: CDR1 LNHDA, CDR2 SQIVND (reference sequence). This CDR3 is built from 17 residues. The V gene end was trimmed by 3 bases and the J gene end by 0 bases; junction bases not matched to a gene: 8. CDR3 in amino acids: CASSMGDSFYSNQPQHF. CDR3 nucleotides: TGTGCCAGTAGTATGGGGGACAGCTTCTATAGCAATCAGCCCCAGCATTTT.

The rearrangement uses TRBV4-3 and TRBJ1-4, with D unresolved. This CDR3 comprises 13 residues. Trimming left V 0 bases short and J 7 bases short, with 6 bases between. Germline V CDR1 and CDR2: LGHNA, YSLEER. The CDR3 nucleotides read TGCGCCAGCAGCCAAGATCTAACTGAAAAACTGTTTTTT. Its protein is CASSQDLTEKLFF.

This chain connects TRBV5-1 to TRBJ2-2; D perhaps matches TRBD1 (6 bases). The V end lost 4 bases, the J end lost 2 bases, and 12 bases lay between the germline ends. The germline gives CDR1 SGHRS, CDR2 YFSETQ. CDR3 length: 15 amino acids. CDR3 DNA: TGCGCCAGCAGCACCGGGACATTCAACACCGGGGAGCTGTTTTTT. Its translation: CASSTGTFNTGELFF.

This clone occurred a few times. This chain joins TRBV28 and TRBJ1-2; TRBD1 might be the D (5 bases). With 5 bases removed from V and 6 bases from J, the gap between germline ends came to 22 bases. The CDR3 sequence is 16 residues long. The germline V gene encodes CDR1 MDHEN and CDR2 SYDVKM. Here the CDR3 reads CASSTPSPGDPNGYTF. As DNA, the CDR3 is TGTGCCAGCAGTACCCCCTCCCCGGGGGACCCAAATGGCTACACCTTC.

This chain uses TRBV29-1 with TRBJ2-3; 13 bases map to TRBD2. Germline V gene lookup returns CDR1 SQVTM and CDR2 ANQGSEA. V was pared by 6 bases and J by 2 bases, with 5 bases of the junction left unmatched. The CDR3 has 15 residues. The CDR3 bases are TGCAGCGTAGGACTAGCGGGGGCCCCCACAGATACGCAGTATTTT. Residues: CSVGLAGAPTDTQYF.

The sample holds one count of this clone. The chain joins TRBV5-1 to TRBJ1-2; possibly TRBD1 for D (5 bases). The CDR3 has 14 amino acids. V was shortened by 0 bases and J by 5 bases, with 11 bases between the two germline ends. In germline, CDR1 is SGHRS, CDR2 YFSETQ. The CDR3 loop reads CASSLGPGLYGYTF. The CDR3 DNA is TGCGCCAGCAGCTTGGGGCCAGGGTTGTATGGCTACACCTTC.

The V and J genes are TRBV11-2 and TRBJ1-1; D gene unclear. Germline V gene lookup returns CDR1 SGHAT and CDR2 FQNNGV. V was shortened by 1 base and J by 1 base, with 4 bases between the two germline ends. CDR3 length: 13 amino acids. CDR3 region: CASSLVQNTEAFF. The DNA for the CDR3 is TGTGCCAGCAGCTTAGTACAGAACACTGAAGCTTTCTTT.

This chain connects TRBV18 to TRBJ2-7; tentatively, D is TRBD2 (6 bases). V was shortened by 6 bases and J by 5 bases, with 11 bases between the two germline ends. This CDR3 region has 12 residues. From germline, CDR1 is KGHSH and CDR2 LQKENI. CDR3: CASSGREDEQYF. The CDR3 region has the DNA TGTGCCAGCTCGGGCAGGGAGGACGAGCAGTACTTC. Combining the CDR3 with reference TRBV18 and TRBJ2-7 gives the whole variable domain NAGVMQNPRHLVRRRGQEARLRCSPMKGHSHVYWYRQLPEEGLKFMVYLQKENIIDESGMPKERFSAEFPKEGPSILRIQQVVRGDSAAYFCASSGREDEQYFGPGTRLTVT.

This rearrangement joins TRBV6-1 to TRBJ1-6; no clear D gene. Germline V lookup: CDR1 MNHNS, CDR2 SASEGT. This CDR3 has 13 amino acids. V was cut by 3 bases and J by 9 bases, with 9 bases left in between. CDR3 protein: CASSDGGPSPLHF. CDR3 in DNA: TGTGCCAGCAGTGACGGCGGGCCTTCACCCCTCCACTTT.

The rearrangement joins TRBV27 to TRBJ1-1; 7 bases match TRBD1. V dropped 3 bases and J dropped 3; count of bases not matched to a gene: 4. The CDR3 consists of 14 residues. Germline lookup yields CDR1 MNHEY and CDR2 SMNVEV (reference sequence). CDR3 sequence reads: CASSFSDRDTEAFF. DNA of the CDR3: TGTGCCAGCAGTTTCTCCGACAGGGACACTGAAGCTTTCTTT.

The gene calls are TRBV7-3 and TRBJ2-6; unclear D gene. The V gene lost 5 bases and the J gene lost 2 bases, with 10 bases spanning the gap. Germline values: CDR1 SGHTA, CDR2 FQGTGA. There are 15 residues in the CDR3. The CDR3: CASSPQSPGANVLTF. The CDR3 DNA follows: TGTGCCAGCAGCCCCCAATCCCCTGGGGCCAACGTCCTGACTTTC.

V and J are TRBV12-3 or TRBV12-4 and TRBJ2-5; unclear D gene. Between the trimmed V and J ends, which lost 0 bases and 5 bases, there was a span of 4 bases. CDR3 length equals 12 residues. CDR3 DNA: TGTGCCAGCAGTTTAGCTCTGGAGACCCAGTACTTC. Amino acids: CASSLALETQYF.

The chain has TRBV6-5 and TRBJ2-3; 11 bases are a match to TRBD1. From germline, CDR1 is MNHEY and CDR2 SVGAGI. The V segment lost 6 bases and the J segment 4 bases; nucleotides outside the gene matches: 0. This CDR3 region has 13 residues. The CDR3 DNA follows: TGTGCCAGCAGGGACAGGGGGCCAGATACGCAGTATTTT. Amino acid sequence: CASRDRGPDTQYF.

The CDR3 bases are TGTGCCAGCAGTCCACAGGGCTCAACTAATGAAAAACTGTTTTTT. It is translated as CASSPQGSTNEKLFF. This sequence joins TRBV6-2 or TRBV6-3 and TRBJ1-4; tentatively, D is TRBD1 (6 bases). This CDR3 contains 15 residues. The germline V gene encodes CDR1 MNHEY and CDR2 SVGEGT. The V end was cut by 5 bases, the J end by 0 bases, with 10 bases between.

V gene TRBV5-6 combines with J gene TRBJ1-6; D is perhaps TRBD1 (6 bases). The CDR3 runs 14 residues. With 2 bases removed from V and 7 bases from J, the gap between germline ends came to 10 bases. Germline loops: CDR1 SGHDT, CDR2 YYEEEE. The CDR3 reads CASSLVRGNSPLHF. The CDR3 nucleotides are TGTGCCAGCAGCTTAGTCAGGGGAAATTCACCCCTCCACTTT.

V gene TRBV18 combines with J gene TRBJ1-6; D might be TRBD1 (5 bases). The CDR3 has 15 residues. The V gene lost 0 bases and the J gene lost 7 bases, with 10 bases spanning the gap. Germline V gene data show CDR1 as KGHSH and CDR2 as LQKENI. CDR3 sequence reads: CASSPPAGKNSPLHF. Here the CDR3 DNA reads TGTGCCAGCTCACCACCGGCAGGGAAGAATTCACCCCTCCACTTT.

This chain connects TRBV19 to TRBJ1-5, with D hard to call. V was cut by 1 base and J by 0 bases, with 4 bases left in between. The germline CDR1 and CDR2 sequences are LNHDA and SQIVND (reference sequence). The CDR3 consists of 14 residues. Here the CDR3 reads CASSIVNSNQPQHF. CDR3 DNA: TGTGCCAGTAGTATAGTCAATAGCAATCAGCCCCAGCATTTT.

This chain connects TRBV24-1 to TRBJ2-1, with 8 bases identical to TRBD1. CDR1 KGHDR and CDR2 SFDVKD come from the germline V gene. The CDR3 extends over 13 amino acids. Germline trimming cut 8 bases from V and 6 bases from J; bases unmatched to any gene: 5. CDR3 nucleotide sequence: TGTGCCACCAACCGCGGACAGGGCAATGAGCAGTTCTTC. Its protein is CATNRGQGNEQFF.